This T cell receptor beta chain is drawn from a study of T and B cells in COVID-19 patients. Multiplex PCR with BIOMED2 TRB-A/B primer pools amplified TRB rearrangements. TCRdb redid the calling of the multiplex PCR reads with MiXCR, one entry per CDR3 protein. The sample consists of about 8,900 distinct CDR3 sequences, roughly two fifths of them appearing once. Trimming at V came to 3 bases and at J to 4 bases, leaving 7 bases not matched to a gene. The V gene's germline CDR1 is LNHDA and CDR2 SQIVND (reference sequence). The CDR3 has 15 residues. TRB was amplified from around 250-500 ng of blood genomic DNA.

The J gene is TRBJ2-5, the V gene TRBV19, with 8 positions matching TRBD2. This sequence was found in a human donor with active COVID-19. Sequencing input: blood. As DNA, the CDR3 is TGTGCCAGTAGTATTAGCGGGGTCAGGGGAGAGACCCAGTACTTC. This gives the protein CASSISGVRGETQYF.